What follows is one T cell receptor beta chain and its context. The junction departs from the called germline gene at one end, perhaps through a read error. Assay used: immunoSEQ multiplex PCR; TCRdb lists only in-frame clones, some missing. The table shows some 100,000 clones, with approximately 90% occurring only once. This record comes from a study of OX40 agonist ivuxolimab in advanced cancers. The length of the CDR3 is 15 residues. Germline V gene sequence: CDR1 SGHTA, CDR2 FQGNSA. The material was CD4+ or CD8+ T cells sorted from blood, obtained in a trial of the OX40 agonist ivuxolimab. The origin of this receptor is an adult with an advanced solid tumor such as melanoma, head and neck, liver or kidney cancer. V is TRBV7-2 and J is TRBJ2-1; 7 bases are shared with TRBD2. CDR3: CASSLAASGYNEQFF. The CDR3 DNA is TGTGCCAGCAGCCTAGCGGCAAGCGGCTACAATGAGCAGTTCTTC.